These 11 T cell receptor beta chains came from one sample sequenced in a study of T cell responses to AZD1222 COVID-19 vaccine. Using immunoSEQ multiplex PCR, the repertoire was profiled, and TCRdb retains in-frame clones only, with some absent. The sample consists of about 97,000 clones, around 82% of them appearing once. Sequencing used peripheral blood, obtained on day 0 of AZD1222 vaccination. These receptors all come from an adult in good health.

A single count supports this clone. The chain recombines TRBV28 with TRBJ1-5; D is undetermined. In germline, CDR1 is MDHEN, CDR2 SYDVKM. Trimming shortened V by 6 bases and J by 5 bases, and 26 bases separated the two germline ends. The CDR3 has 18 residues. The CDR3 here is CASRLTLDRDPRYQPQHF. CDR3 DNA: TGTGCCAGCAGGCTTACCCTAGACCGGGATCCGAGATATCAGCCCCAGCATTTT.

This chain joins TRBV20-1 and TRBJ1-6; 9 bases agree with TRBD1. The CDR3 is made up of 14 amino acids. V shed 3 bases, J shed 9 bases, and the junction held 6 bases outside the gene matches. Germline V gene data show CDR1 as DFQATT and CDR2 as SNEGSKA (reference sequence). CDR3 in amino acids: CSASTGGVSSPLHF. In DNA, the CDR3 is TGCAGTGCTAGTACAGGGGGCGTGAGTTCACCCCTCCACTTT.

The rearrangement uses TRBV10-3 and TRBJ1-1; TRBD1 agrees at 7 bases. V shed 7 bases and J 3 bases; nucleotides not matched to a gene: 11. Germline V gene sequence: CDR1 ENHRY, CDR2 SYGVKD. The CDR3 has 15 residues. In DNA, the CDR3 is TGTGCCATCACGGGGACAGTGGGTTCGGACACTGAAGCTTTCTTT. This gives the protein CAITGTVGSDTEAFF.

CDR3 sequence (DNA): TGTGCCAGCCGCCCCGGGCTAGCGAACACCGGGGAGCTGTTTTTT. Translating it yields CASRPGLANTGELFF. The chain has TRBV6-5 and TRBJ2-2, with no clear D. Between the trimmed V and J ends, which lost 8 bases and 0 bases, there was a span of 13 bases. This CDR3 region has 15 residues. Germline assignment: CDR1 MNHEY and CDR2 SVGAGI.

The rearrangement links TRBV6-5 to TRBJ2-1; no clear D. The V end was cut by 6 bases, the J end by 1 base, with 7 bases between. This CDR3 contains 13 residues. The germline V gene has CDR1 MNHEY and CDR2 SVGAGI. DNA of the CDR3: TGTGCCAGCAGGTGGGGTTCCTACAATGAGCAGTTCTTC. Its protein is CASRWGSYNEQFF.

The chain recombines TRBV24-1 with TRBJ2-5; 9 positions match TRBD2. This CDR3 has 14 amino acids. Germline assignment: CDR1 KGHDR and CDR2 SFDVKD. Losses at the gene ends were 8 bases for V and 2 bases for J; bases not matched to a gene: 5. CDR3 sequence: CATTDSGGQETQYF. The CDR3 DNA is TGTGCCACCACGGACAGCGGGGGGCAAGAGACCCAGTACTTC.

This chain links TRBV6-2 or TRBV6-3 with TRBJ1-1, with a weak D call TRBD1 (6 bases). V lost 4 bases to trimming and J lost 5 bases, with 14 bases between them. The CDR3 spans 14 residues. CDR1 is MNHEY and CDR2 is SVGEGT in the germline V gene. The CDR3 reads CASSSGALGTEAFF. The CDR3 nucleotides are TGTGCCAGCAGTTCGGGGGCGCTTGGAACTGAAGCTTTCTTT.

J is TRBJ1-2 and V is TRBV24-1; 9 nucleotides match TRBD1. V shed 2 bases and J 6 bases; nucleotides not matched to a gene: 9. The V gene's germline CDR1 is KGHDR and CDR2 SFDVKD. This CDR3 spans 16 amino acids. The CDR3 region is CATSDSGTGTTHGYTF. CDR3 nucleotide sequence: TGTGCCACCAGTGATTCCGGGACAGGGACAACGCATGGCTACACCTTC.

This sequence joins TRBV28 and TRBJ1-5, with TRBD1 matching 7 bases. The germline V gene encodes CDR1 MDHEN and CDR2 SYDVKM. The CDR3 length is 13 residues. Trimming removed 5 bases from V and 6 bases from J; junction bases left unmatched: 4. The CDR3, as DNA: TGTGCCAGCAGTATGACAGGGCTTCAGCCCCAGCATTTT. It specifies CASSMTGLQPQHF.

This chain joins TRBV2 and TRBJ2-1, with D possibly being TRBD1 or TRBD2 (6 bases each). V shed 7 bases and J shed 7 bases, with 14 bases lying between them. This CDR3 has 13 residues. Germline V lookup: CDR1 SNHLY, CDR2 FYNNEI. CDR3 coding DNA: TGTGCCAGCAAAAGGGGGGTGAGAAATGAGCAGTTCTTC. This codes for CASKRGVRNEQFF.

The CDR3 sequence is CASVTANIQYF. The CDR3 bases are TGTGCCAGTGTGACAGCAAACATTCAGTACTTC. This chain connects TRBV6-1 to TRBJ2-4; TRBD1 is a possible D gene (5 bases). This CDR3 is built from 11 residues. Germline V lookup: CDR1 MNHNS, CDR2 SASEGT. V was clipped by 9 bases and J by 6 bases, with 9 bases between them.